A single sample gave rise to the 15 T cell receptor beta chains below, sequenced in a study of CD8+ T cells in alopecia areata. Sequencing relied on a cDNA template that was reverse transcribed from extracted RNA. Only in-frame clones appear in the TCRdb table, and some are missing; sequencing was by immunoSEQ multiplex PCR. The top ten clones hold around 1.2% of a sample with 200,000 to 250,000 clones, about two thirds of them seen once. This specimen consisted of CD4+ T cells sorted from blood, obtained at week 0. The receptors were gathered from a human donor with alopecia areata.

This chain links TRBV5-6 with TRBJ2-1; possibly TRBD1 for D (6 bases). Germline assignment: CDR1 SGHDT and CDR2 YYEEEE. Trimming removed 0 bases at V and 12 bases at J, with 7 bases between. There are 11 residues in the CDR3. CDR3 nucleotides: TGTGCCAGCAGCTTGGACAGGGCGCAGTTCTTC. It specifies CASSLDRAQFF.

The chain carries TRBV6-5 and TRBJ2-5, with D maybe TRBD2 (6 bases). Trimming shortened V by 2 bases and J by 4 bases, and 14 bases separated the two germline ends. The CDR3 extends over 15 amino acids. Germline V gene lookup returns CDR1 MNHEY and CDR2 SVGAGI. The CDR3 DNA is TGTGCCAGCAGTTACGCCGGCGGGGTGGGAGAGACCCAGTACTTC. It yields the protein CASSYAGGVGETQYF.

This sequence joins TRBV29-1 and TRBJ1-4, with D maybe TRBD1 (5 bases). Trimming took off 8 bases at V and 8 bases at J, with 12 bases between the two ends. This CDR3 contains 11 residues. Germline V CDR1 and CDR2: SQVTM, ANQGSEA. CDR3 DNA: TGCAGCCTCAGGAGGGGAGAAAAACTGTTTTTT. As protein: CSLRRGEKLFF.

Worth noting for this clone: The identical CDR3 is also encoded by other nucleotide sequences in the sample. The chain is built from TRBV30 and TRBJ2-3; D possibly corresponds to TRBD2 (6 bases). V lost 0 bases and J lost 3, with 7 bases in between. This CDR3 has 13 residues. Germline V gives CDR1 GTSNPN, CDR2 SVGIG (reference sequence). This CDR3 reads CAWSVGGTDTQYF. As DNA, the CDR3 is TGTGCCTGGAGTGTTGGGGGGACAGATACGCAGTATTTT.

The rearrangement joins TRBV29-1 to TRBJ1-4; D is uncertain. Germline values: CDR1 SQVTM, CDR2 ANQGSEA. CDR3 length: 14 residues. V was pared by 3 bases and J by 8 bases, with 16 bases between. The CDR3 region is CSVDSGSLGEKLFF. The CDR3 coding sequence is TGCAGCGTTGACTCGGGCAGTCTCGGGGAAAAACTGTTTTTT.

The V gene is TRBV7-9, the J gene TRBJ2-5; D ambiguous. The V gene lost 1 base and the J gene lost 3 bases, with 9 bases spanning the gap. Germline V lookup: CDR1 SEHNR, CDR2 FQNEAQ (reference sequence). The CDR3 runs 14 residues. This CDR3 reads CASSLGWGKETQYF. For the CDR3, the DNA is TGTGCCAGCAGCTTAGGCTGGGGAAAAGAGACCCAGTACTTC.

The rearrangement links TRBV27 to TRBJ2-7, with D perhaps being TRBD1 or TRBD2 (5 bases each). The V gene lost 3 bases and the J gene lost 3 bases, with 12 bases spanning the gap. The germline gives CDR1 MNHEY, CDR2 SMNVEV (reference sequence). CDR3 length equals 14 residues. CDR3 loop: CASSFSGTVYEQYF. The CDR3 DNA follows: TGTGCCAGCAGTTTCTCAGGGACGGTCTACGAGCAGTACTTC.

CDR3 in amino acids: CASSVSSWPQRKNTGELFF. CDR3 bases: TGTGCCAGCAGCGTATCGAGTTGGCCACAACGAAAAAACACCGGGGAGCTGTTTTTT. This sequence joins TRBV9 and TRBJ2-2; D not certain. Germline V gene lookup returns CDR1 SGDLS and CDR2 YYNGEE. The V and J ends lost 1 base and 2 bases respectively, with 21 bases between them. CDR3 length: 19 residues.

The rearrangement uses TRBV30 and TRBJ1-1; no clear D gene. This CDR3 is built from 12 residues. The germline CDR1 and CDR2 sequences are GTSNPN and SVGIG (reference sequence). The germline V and J ends were trimmed by 3 bases and 6 bases, with 11 bases remaining between them. CDR3: CAWSPNLPEAFF. The DNA of the CDR3 is TGTGCCTGGAGCCCAAATCTCCCTGAAGCTTTCTTT.

This clone was seen only a few times. The J gene is TRBJ1-3, the V gene TRBV30; D perhaps matches TRBD1 (5 bases). V was trimmed by 8 bases and J by 4 bases, leaving 21 bases between them. Germline V CDR1 and CDR2: GTSNPN, SVGIG (reference sequence). The CDR3 totals 15 residues. The CDR3 loop is CAHALWNGGGNTIYF. DNA for the CDR3: TGTGCCCATGCCCTTTGGAACGGGGGAGGAAACACCATATATTTT.

This chain connects TRBV7-9 to TRBJ2-5, with 14 bases that match TRBD2. Looked up from germline, CDR1 is SEHNR and CDR2 is FQNEAQ (reference sequence). The CDR3 extends over 15 amino acids. J was trimmed by 3 bases and V by 5 bases; bases with no gene match: 2. CDR3 amino acids: CASSRGLAGEETQYF. The CDR3 nucleotides are TGTGCCAGCAGCCGGGGACTAGCGGGGGAAGAGACCCAGTACTTC.

The V call is TRBV30, the J call TRBJ1-6; D call uncertain. This CDR3 has 13 residues. The germline V gene has CDR1 GTSNPN and CDR2 SVGIG (reference sequence). V gave up 2 bases and J gave up 9 bases, with 11 bases separating them. CDR3 in DNA: TGTGCCTGGAGTCCCTCCCCGAGTTCACCCCTCCACTTT. Protein sequence: CAWSPSPSSPLHF.

CDR3 coding DNA: TGTGCCTGGGAGAGGGGCAATTCACCCCTCCACTTT. It yields the protein CAWERGNSPLHF. The chain has TRBV30 and TRBJ1-6; the D gene is possibly TRBD1 (5 bases). With 5 bases removed from V and 7 bases from J, the gap between germline ends came to 9 bases. Per the germline V gene, CDR1 is GTSNPN and CDR2 is SVGIG (reference sequence). The length of the CDR3 is 12 residues.

The chain links TRBV5-6 to TRBJ2-7, with D maybe TRBD2 (5 bases). Germline V CDR1 and CDR2: SGHDT, YYEEEE. With 8 bases removed from V and 1 base from J, the gap between germline ends came to 13 bases. CDR3 length: 13 residues. CDR3 amino acids: CASMRVSSYEQYF. The CDR3 DNA reads TGTGCCAGTATGAGGGTTAGTTCCTACGAGCAGTACTTC.

The chain joins TRBV25-1 to TRBJ2-7; no clear D gene. This CDR3 has 13 residues. V was pared by 4 bases and J by 9 bases, with 16 bases between. The V gene's germline CDR1 is MGHDK and CDR2 SYGVNS. The CDR3 protein is CASSGVMTSGQYF. DNA of the CDR3: TGTGCCAGCAGTGGTGTCATGACCTCGGGGCAGTACTTC.